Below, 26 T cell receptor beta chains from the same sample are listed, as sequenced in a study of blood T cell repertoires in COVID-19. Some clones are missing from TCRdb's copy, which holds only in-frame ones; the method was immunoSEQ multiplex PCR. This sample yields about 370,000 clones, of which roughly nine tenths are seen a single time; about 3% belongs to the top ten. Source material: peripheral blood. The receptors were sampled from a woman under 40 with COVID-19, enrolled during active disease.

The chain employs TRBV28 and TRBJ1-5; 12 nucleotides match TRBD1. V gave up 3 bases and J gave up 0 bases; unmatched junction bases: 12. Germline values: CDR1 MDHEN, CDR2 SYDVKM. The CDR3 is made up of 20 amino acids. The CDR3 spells CASSLGRDRGPRGSNQPQHF. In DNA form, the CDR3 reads TGTGCCAGCAGTTTGGGCCGGGACAGGGGGCCAAGGGGTAGCAATCAGCCCCAGCATTTT. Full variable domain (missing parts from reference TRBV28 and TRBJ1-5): DVKVTQSSRYLVKRTGEKVFLECVQDMDHENMFWYRQDPGLGLRLIYFSYDVKMKEKGDIPEGYSVSREKKERFSLILESASTNQTSMYLCASSLGRDRGPRGSNQPQHFGDGTRLSIL.

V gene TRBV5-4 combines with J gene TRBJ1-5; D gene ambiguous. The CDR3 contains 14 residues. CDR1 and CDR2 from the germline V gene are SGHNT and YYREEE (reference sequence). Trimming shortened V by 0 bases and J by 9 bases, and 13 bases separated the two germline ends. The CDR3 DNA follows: TGTGCCAGCAGCTTGGGACACGGGGATTCGCCCCAGCATTTT. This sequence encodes CASSLGHGDSPQHF.

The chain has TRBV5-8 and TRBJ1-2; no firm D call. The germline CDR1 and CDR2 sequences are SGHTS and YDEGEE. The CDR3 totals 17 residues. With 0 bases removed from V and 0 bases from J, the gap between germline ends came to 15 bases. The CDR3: CASSLGRSSPSNYGYTF. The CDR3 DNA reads TGTGCCAGCAGCTTGGGGAGGTCCAGCCCCTCTAACTATGGCTACACCTTC.

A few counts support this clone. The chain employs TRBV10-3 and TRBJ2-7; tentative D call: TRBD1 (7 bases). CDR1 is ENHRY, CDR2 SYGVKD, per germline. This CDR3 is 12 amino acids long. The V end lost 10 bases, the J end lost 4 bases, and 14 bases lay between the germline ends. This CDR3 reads CATGGTEYEQYV. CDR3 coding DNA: TGTGCCACCGGAGGGACAGAGTACGAGCAGTACGTC.

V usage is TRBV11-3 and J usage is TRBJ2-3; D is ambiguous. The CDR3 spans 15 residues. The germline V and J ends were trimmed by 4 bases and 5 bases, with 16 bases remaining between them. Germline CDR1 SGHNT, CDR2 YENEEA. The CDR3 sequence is CASSSGLRSGDTQYF. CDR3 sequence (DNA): TGTGCCAGCAGCTCGGGTTTGCGGAGTGGAGATACGCAGTATTTT.

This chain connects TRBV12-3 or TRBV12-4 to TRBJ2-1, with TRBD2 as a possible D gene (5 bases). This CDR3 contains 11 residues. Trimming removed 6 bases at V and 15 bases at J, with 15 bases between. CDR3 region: CASSPGLRRFF. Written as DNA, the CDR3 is TGTGCCAGCAGCCCGGGATTAAGAAGGTTCTTC.

This CDR3 reads CASSRSGGMYGYTF. The CDR3 nucleotides read TGCGCCAGCAGCCGTTCTGGGGGGATGTATGGCTACACCTTC. The chain joins TRBV4-1 to TRBJ1-2, with D maybe TRBD1 (5 bases). Looked up from germline, CDR1 is MGHRA and CDR2 is YSYEKL. The V gene lost 4 bases and the J gene lost 5 bases, with 14 bases spanning the gap. This CDR3 has 14 amino acids.

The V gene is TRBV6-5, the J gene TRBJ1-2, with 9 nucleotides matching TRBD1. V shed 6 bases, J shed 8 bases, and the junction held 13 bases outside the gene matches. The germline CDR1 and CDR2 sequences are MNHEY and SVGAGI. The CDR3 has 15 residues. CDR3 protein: CASRPLTGGGSGYTF. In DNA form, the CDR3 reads TGTGCCAGCAGGCCATTGACAGGGGGTGGGTCGGGCTACACCTTC.

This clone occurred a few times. This CDR3 reads CASTGSAGNTIYF. CDR3 bases: TGTGCCAGCACCGGGTCCGCTGGAAACACCATATATTTT. The V and J genes are TRBV12-3 or TRBV12-4 and TRBJ1-3, with D unclear. V lost 7 bases to trimming and J lost 2 bases, with 9 bases between them. This CDR3 is built from 13 residues.

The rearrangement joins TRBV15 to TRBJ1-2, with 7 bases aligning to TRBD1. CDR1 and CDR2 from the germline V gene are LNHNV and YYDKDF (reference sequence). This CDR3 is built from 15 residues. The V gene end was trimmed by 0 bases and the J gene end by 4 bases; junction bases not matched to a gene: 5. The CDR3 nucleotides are TGTGCCACCAGCAGAGATAGGACAGGCACCTATGGCTACACCTTC. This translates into CATSRDRTGTYGYTF.

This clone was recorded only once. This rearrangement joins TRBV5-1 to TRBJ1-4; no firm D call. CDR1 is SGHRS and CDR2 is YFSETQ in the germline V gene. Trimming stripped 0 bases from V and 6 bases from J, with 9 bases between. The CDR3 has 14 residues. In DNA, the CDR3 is TGCGCCAGCAGCTTGGGACTGCTGGATGAAAAACTGTTTTTT. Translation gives CASSLGLLDEKLFF.

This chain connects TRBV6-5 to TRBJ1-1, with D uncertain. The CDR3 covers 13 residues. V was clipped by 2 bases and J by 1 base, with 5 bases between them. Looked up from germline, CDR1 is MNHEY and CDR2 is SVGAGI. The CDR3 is CASSYGPNTEAFF. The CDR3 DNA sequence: TGTGCCAGCAGTTACGGGCCGAACACTGAAGCTTTCTTT.

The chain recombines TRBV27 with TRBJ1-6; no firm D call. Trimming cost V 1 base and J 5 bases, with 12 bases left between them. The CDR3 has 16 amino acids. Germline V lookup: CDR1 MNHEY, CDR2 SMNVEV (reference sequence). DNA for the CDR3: TGTGCCAGCAGTTTATTCCGGGAAGTGGATAATTCACCCCTCCACTTT. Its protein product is CASSLFREVDNSPLHF.

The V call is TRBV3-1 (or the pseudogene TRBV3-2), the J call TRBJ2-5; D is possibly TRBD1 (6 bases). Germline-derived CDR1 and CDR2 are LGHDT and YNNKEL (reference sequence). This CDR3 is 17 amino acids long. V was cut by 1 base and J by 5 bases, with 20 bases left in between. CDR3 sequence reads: CASSQGQGIRGSETQYF. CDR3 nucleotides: TGTGCCAGCAGCCAAGGCCAGGGGATTCGAGGCTCGGAGACCCAGTACTTC.

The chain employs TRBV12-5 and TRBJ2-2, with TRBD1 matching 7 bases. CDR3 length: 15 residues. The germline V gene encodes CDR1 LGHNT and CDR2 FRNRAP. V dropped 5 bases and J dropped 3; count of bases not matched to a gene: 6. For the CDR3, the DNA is TGTGCTAGTGGTACTGGACAGGCGGACACCGGGGAGCTGTTTTTT. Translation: CASGTGQADTGELFF.

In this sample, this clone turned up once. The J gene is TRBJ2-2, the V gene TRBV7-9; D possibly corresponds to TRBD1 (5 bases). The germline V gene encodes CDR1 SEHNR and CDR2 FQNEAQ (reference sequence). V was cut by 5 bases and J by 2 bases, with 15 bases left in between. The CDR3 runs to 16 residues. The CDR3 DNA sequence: TGTGCCAGCAGCCTATCGAGGACATCTAACACCGGGGAGCTGTTTTTT. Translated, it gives CASSLSRTSNTGELFF.

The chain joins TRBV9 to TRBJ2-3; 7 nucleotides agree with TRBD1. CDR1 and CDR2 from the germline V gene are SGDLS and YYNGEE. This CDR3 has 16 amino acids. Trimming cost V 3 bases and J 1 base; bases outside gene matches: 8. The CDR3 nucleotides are TGTGCCAGCAGCGGATGGGGACAGAGAGGCACAGATACGCAGTATTTT. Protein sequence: CASSGWGQRGTDTQYF. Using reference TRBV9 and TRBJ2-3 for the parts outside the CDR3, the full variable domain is DSGVTQTPKHLITATGQRVTLRCSPRSGDLSVYWYQQSLDQGLQFLIQYYNGEERAKGNILERFSAQQFPDLHSELNLSSLELGDSALYFCASSGWGQRGTDTQYFGPGTRLTVL.

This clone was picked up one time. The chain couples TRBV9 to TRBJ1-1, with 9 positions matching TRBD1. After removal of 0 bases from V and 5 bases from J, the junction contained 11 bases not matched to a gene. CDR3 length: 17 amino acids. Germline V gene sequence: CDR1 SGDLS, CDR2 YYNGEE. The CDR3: CASSVGTGGWSGTEAFF. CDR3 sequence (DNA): TGTGCCAGCAGCGTAGGAACAGGGGGCTGGAGTGGGACTGAAGCTTTCTTT.

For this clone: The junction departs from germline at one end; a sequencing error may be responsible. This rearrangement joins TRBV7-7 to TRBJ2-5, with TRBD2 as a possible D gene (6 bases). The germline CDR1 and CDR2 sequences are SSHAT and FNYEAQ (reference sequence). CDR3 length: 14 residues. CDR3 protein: CASSSPTRSETQYF. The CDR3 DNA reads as TGTGCTAGCAGCTCACCGACTAGATCAGAGACCCAGTACTTC. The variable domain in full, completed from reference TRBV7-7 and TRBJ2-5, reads GAGVSQSPRYKVTKRGQDVTLRCDPISSHATLYWYQQALGQGPEFLTYFNYEAQPDKSGLPSDRFSAERPEGSISTLTIQRTEQRDSAMYRCASSSPTRSETQYFGPGTRLLVL.

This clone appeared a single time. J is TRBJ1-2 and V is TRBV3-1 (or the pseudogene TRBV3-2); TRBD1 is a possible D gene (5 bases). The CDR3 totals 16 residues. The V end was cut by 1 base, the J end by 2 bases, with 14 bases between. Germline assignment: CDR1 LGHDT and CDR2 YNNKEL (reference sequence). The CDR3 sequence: CASSQGHRRTNYGYTF. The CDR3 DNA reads TGTGCCAGCAGCCAAGGTCACAGGCGAACGAACTATGGCTACACCTTC.

CDR3 nucleotides: TGTGCCAGCAGCCATGGACTAGCGGGAAACTACGAGCAGTACGTC. Amino acid sequence: CASSHGLAGNYEQYV. The chain is built from TRBV6-2 or TRBV6-3 and TRBJ2-7, with 12 bases aligning to TRBD2. Trimming took 6 bases from V and 3 from J; bases not matched to a gene: 6. The V gene's germline CDR1 is MNHEY and CDR2 SVGEGT. The CDR3 contains 15 residues.

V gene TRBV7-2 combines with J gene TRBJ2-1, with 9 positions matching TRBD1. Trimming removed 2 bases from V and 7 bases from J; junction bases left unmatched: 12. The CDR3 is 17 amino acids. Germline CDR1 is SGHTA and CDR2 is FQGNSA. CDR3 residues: CASSLLTGTGSSNEQFF. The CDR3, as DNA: TGTGCCAGCAGCTTACTGACCGGGACAGGGTCTAGTAATGAGCAGTTCTTC.

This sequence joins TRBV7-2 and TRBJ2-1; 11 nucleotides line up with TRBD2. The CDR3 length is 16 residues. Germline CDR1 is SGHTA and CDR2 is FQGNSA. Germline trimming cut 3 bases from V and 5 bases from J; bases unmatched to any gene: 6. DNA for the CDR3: TGTGCCAGCAGCTTGGCCGGGACTAGCGGACACAATGAGCAGTTCTTC. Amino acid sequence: CASSLAGTSGHNEQFF.

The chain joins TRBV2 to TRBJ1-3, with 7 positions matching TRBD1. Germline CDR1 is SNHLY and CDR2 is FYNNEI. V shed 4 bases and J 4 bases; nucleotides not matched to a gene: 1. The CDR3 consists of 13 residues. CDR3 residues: CASSGQGGNTIYF. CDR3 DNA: TGTGCCAGCAGTGGACAGGGAGGAAACACCATATATTTT. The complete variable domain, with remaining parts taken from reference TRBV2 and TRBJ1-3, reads EPEVTQTPSHQVTQMGQEVILRCVPISNHLYFYWYRQILGQKVEFLVSFYNNEISEKSEIFDDQFSVERPDGSNFTLKIRSTKLEDSAMYFCASSGQGGNTIYFGEGSWLTVV.

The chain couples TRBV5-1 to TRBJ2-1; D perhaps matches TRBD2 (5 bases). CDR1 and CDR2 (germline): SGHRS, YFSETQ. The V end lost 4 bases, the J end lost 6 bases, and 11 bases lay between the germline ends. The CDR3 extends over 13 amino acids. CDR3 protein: CASSQLTTNEQFF. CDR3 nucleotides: TGCGCCAGCAGCCAATTGACTACCAATGAGCAGTTCTTC.

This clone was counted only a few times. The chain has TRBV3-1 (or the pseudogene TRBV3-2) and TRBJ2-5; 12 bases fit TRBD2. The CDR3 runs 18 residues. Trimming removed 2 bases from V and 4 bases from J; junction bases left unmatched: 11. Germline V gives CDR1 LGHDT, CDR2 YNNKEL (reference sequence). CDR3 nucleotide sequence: TGTGCCAGCAGCCAAATGGGGCTAGCGGGGGGGCCGTCAGAGACCCAGTACTTC. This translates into CASSQMGLAGGPSETQYF.